The next 17 T cell receptor beta chains were all read from a single sample in a study of shared clonotypes between healthy human individuals. Generated by immunoSEQ multiplex PCR, the TCRdb table keeps only in-frame clones and is missing some. The sample consists of approximately 2,000,000 clones, 85% to 95% of them appearing once. The sequenced sample consisted of naive CD4+ T cells from PBMCs. Stated subset: CD45RA+ positively selected. These receptors originate from a man younger than 35 in good health. Some clones in this sample may be carry-over from other donors' samples.

This chain connects TRBV5-1 to TRBJ2-3, with 10 bases fitting TRBD2. CDR1 is SGHRS, CDR2 YFSETQ, per germline. There are 20 residues in the CDR3. V gave up 0 bases and J gave up 0 bases; unmatched junction bases: 13. CDR3 DNA sequence: TGCGCCAGCAGCTTGGCACAAACTAGCGGGGACGAGACTAGCACAGATACGCAGTATTTT. This encodes CASSLAQTSGDETSTDTQYF.

This clone was counted between two and nine times. The chain combines TRBV19 with TRBJ1-2, with 8 nucleotides matching TRBD1. V dropped 8 bases and J dropped 9; count of bases not matched to a gene: 8. Per the germline V gene, CDR1 is LNHDA and CDR2 is SQIVND (reference sequence). The CDR3 length is 12 residues. CDR3 in DNA: TGTGCCAGTGAGGGACAGGTTAGCAGCTACACCTTC. Residues: CASEGQVSSYTF.

A word on this clone: Other DNA sequences in this sample translate to the same CDR3. The chain employs TRBV20-1 and TRBJ2-3; D is uncertain. Trimming took off 0 bases at V and 6 bases at J, with 4 bases between the two ends. The CDR3 spans 11 residues. Germline CDR1 reads DFQATT; CDR2 reads SNEGSKA (reference sequence). The CDR3 DNA is TGCAGTGCTAGAGAAGGCGATACGCAGTATTTT. It yields the protein CSAREGDTQYF.

This clone occurred a few times. CDR3 DNA sequence: TGTGCCAGCACCCCGGACTCCACCCCACGCAGCACAGATACGCAGTATTTT. The encoded protein is CASTPDSTPRSTDTQYF. The chain joins TRBV14 to TRBJ2-3; the D gene is possibly TRBD2 (5 bases). Trimming stripped 7 bases from V and 0 bases from J, with 20 bases between. The CDR3 runs 17 residues. Germline CDR1 reads SGHDN; CDR2 reads FVKESK.

The chain couples TRBV5-1 to TRBJ2-7; D is possibly TRBD2 (5 bases). The CDR3 has 15 amino acids. V shed 0 bases and J shed 7 bases, with 17 bases lying between them. The germline V gene encodes CDR1 SGHRS and CDR2 YFSETQ. CDR3 sequence: CASSLEASRVFEQYF. Here the CDR3 DNA reads TGCGCCAGCAGCTTGGAGGCTAGCCGGGTCTTTGAGCAGTACTTC.

The chain has TRBV19 and TRBJ2-7; D may be TRBD1 (7 bases). From germline, CDR1 is LNHDA and CDR2 SQIVND (reference sequence). This CDR3 is 15 amino acids long. V lost 5 bases and J lost 3, with 17 bases in between. The CDR3 loop is CASSQQGRPFYEQYF. The CDR3 coding sequence is TGTGCCAGTAGTCAACAGGGGAGGCCTTTCTACGAGCAGTACTTC. Full variable domain (missing parts from reference TRBV19 and TRBJ2-7): DGGITQSPKYLFRKEGQNVTLSCEQNLNHDAMYWYRQDPGQGLRLIYYSQIVNDFQKGDIAEGYSVSREKKESFPLTVTSAQKNPTAFYLCASSQQGRPFYEQYFGPGTRLTVT.

The gene calls are TRBV10-1 and TRBJ2-2; 7 bases are a match to TRBD1. J was trimmed by 6 bases and V by 6 bases; bases with no gene match: 7. The CDR3 totals 14 residues. The germline gives CDR1 WNHNN, CDR2 SYGVQD (reference sequence). CDR3 residues: CASRRKGGAGELFF. The CDR3 DNA is TGCGCCAGCAGAAGGAAAGGGGGCGCCGGGGAGCTGTTTTTT.

The chain uses TRBV6-1 and TRBJ2-3, with D tentatively TRBD2 (5 bases). The V gene's germline CDR1 is MNHNS and CDR2 SASEGT. V was pared by 2 bases and J by 0 bases, with 15 bases between. CDR3 length equals 17 residues. CDR3 sequence (DNA): TGTGCCAGCAGTGAAAGTATCACGACGGGAAGCACAGATACGCAGTATTTT. It specifies CASSESITTGSTDTQYF.

The chain employs TRBV18 and TRBJ1-1, with unresolved D. V lost 4 bases and J lost 0, with 18 bases in between. Germline V gives CDR1 KGHSH, CDR2 LQKENI. The CDR3 covers 17 residues. The CDR3 sequence is CASSRGLVKGMNTEAFF. CDR3 sequence (DNA): TGTGCCAGCTCACGAGGCCTGGTTAAAGGGATGAACACTGAAGCTTTCTTT.

V is TRBV28 and J is TRBJ1-1; D is perhaps TRBD1 (5 bases). The CDR3 sequence is 15 residues long. The V and J ends lost 5 bases and 1 base respectively, with 14 bases between them. The germline V gene encodes CDR1 MDHEN and CDR2 SYDVKM. The CDR3 DNA is TGTGCCAGCAGTCCCCGCGCGGGGGGGAACACTGAAGCTTTCTTT. It is translated as CASSPRAGGNTEAFF.

Of note for this clone: A junction end diverges from the germline sequence, so it may reflect a read error. The chain uses TRBV7-3 and TRBJ1-2; possible D gene TRBD1, 6 bases. This CDR3 spans 14 amino acids. CDR1 is SGHTA, CDR2 FQGTGA, per germline. The CDR3 nucleotides read TGTGCCAGCAGCCGGGCAGGGGATAACCATGGCTACACCTTC. Protein: CASSRAGDNHGYTF. Based on the CDR3 plus reference TRBV7-3 and TRBJ1-2, the full variable domain is GAGVSQTPSNKVTEKGKYVELRCDPISGHTALYWYRQSLGQGPEFLIYFQGTGAADDSGLPNDRFFAVRPEGSVSTLKIQRTERGDSAVYLCASSRAGDNHGYTFGSGTRLTVV.

Remarks on this clone: Other nucleotide sequences from this sample produce the same CDR3. The chain employs TRBV27 and TRBJ1-1; D remains ambiguous. V was trimmed by 3 bases and J by 2 bases, leaving 10 bases between them. Germline V gene lookup returns CDR1 MNHEY and CDR2 SMNVEV (reference sequence). The CDR3 sequence is 14 residues long. The CDR3 DNA reads as TGTGCCAGCAGTTTGCGGGGAGGCAACACTGAAGCTTTCTTT. Amino acids: CASSLRGGNTEAFF.

The genes are TRBV18 and TRBJ2-5, with TRBD1 as a possible D gene (6 bases). V dropped 6 bases and J dropped 5 bases, with 25 bases sitting between them. The length of the CDR3 is 17 residues. Germline CDR1 and CDR2: KGHSH and LQKENI. The CDR3 loop reads CASSFLQVRRGGETQYF. CDR3 sequence (DNA): TGTGCCAGCTCCTTTCTCCAGGTTCGCAGGGGCGGGGAGACCCAGTACTTC.

This chain links TRBV5-1 with TRBJ1-1; 8 positions agree with TRBD1. V shed 2 bases and J 5 bases; nucleotides not matched to a gene: 5. The CDR3 loop spans 14 amino acids. Germline loops: CDR1 SGHRS, CDR2 YFSETQ. CDR3 amino acids: CASSLQGVETEAFF. CDR3 in DNA: TGCGCCAGCAGCTTACAGGGGGTGGAGACTGAAGCTTTCTTT.

In this sample, this clone turned up once. In nucleotides, the CDR3 is TGCGCCAGCAGCCCGGGGTCAGGGATTGGAAACACCATATATTTT. Its translation is CASSPGSGIGNTIYF. The rearrangement uses TRBV5-1 and TRBJ1-3; TRBD1 might be the D (5 bases). With 4 bases removed from V and 3 bases from J, the gap between germline ends came to 14 bases. The CDR3 sequence is 15 residues long. In germline, CDR1 is SGHRS, CDR2 YFSETQ.

The chain joins TRBV5-1 to TRBJ2-3; D may correspond to TRBD1 or TRBD2 (7 bases each). This CDR3 spans 19 amino acids. Deletions cut 0 bases from V and 1 base from J, with 21 bases between. CDR1 and CDR2 (germline): SGHRS, YFSETQ. The CDR3 is CASSLVVQAGTAGTDTQYF. The CDR3 DNA reads TGCGCCAGCAGCTTGGTTGTTCAAGCGGGGACAGCCGGCACAGATACGCAGTATTTT.

Of note for this clone: Other DNA variants within this sample encode the same CDR3. The rearrangement uses TRBV6-6 and TRBJ2-5, with 8 bases aligning to TRBD1. The CDR3 loop spans 14 amino acids. Germline V CDR1 and CDR2: MNHNY, SVGAGI (reference sequence). V lost 2 bases and J lost 4; bases outside the gene matches: 3. The CDR3 DNA is TGTGCCAGCAGTTACCCCGGACAGGGAGAGACCCAGTACTTC. Its translation is CASSYPGQGETQYF.